Included here is one TCR beta chain sequence, with context. Its specificity is not known. This sample is drawn from a study of regulatory T cells in long-lasting Graves disease. For the study at large: Antithyroid drug use was under 3 months in newly diagnosed Graves' patients.

CDR3-region Arm-PCR and iRepertoire HTBI primers produced the TCR beta libraries. A single record per CDR3 protein comes from TCRdb applying MiXCR to the multiplex PCR reads. The sample lists approximately 230,000 distinct CDR3 sequences; around 17% were seen once. The CDR3 covers 16 residues. Per germline, CDR1 SGHRS and CDR2 YFSETQ. Losses at the gene ends were 0 bases for V and 5 bases for J; bases not matched to a gene: 10. As for time point: newly diagnosed GD, antithyroid drugs for less than 3 months. RNA isolated from PBMCs was used to make the TCR library. Graves' disease was diagnosed by American Thyroid Association guidelines. General study results and limits: Less diverse TCR repertoires were seen in persistent Graves' patients than in newly diagnosed ones. Thyroid tissue went unstudied; only peripheral blood was examined.

This receptor was obtained from a female donor with Graves disease. Sequencing was performed on peripheral blood mononuclear cells (PBMCs), taken at new diagnosis, from a patient treated with antithyroid drugs. V gene TRBV5-1 combines with J gene TRBJ1-2, with 7 bases that match TRBD1. Here the CDR3 reads CASSLEGGGSRYGYTF. DNA of the CDR3: TGCGCCAGCAGCTTGGAGGGAGGGGGCAGTCGATATGGCTACACCTTC.